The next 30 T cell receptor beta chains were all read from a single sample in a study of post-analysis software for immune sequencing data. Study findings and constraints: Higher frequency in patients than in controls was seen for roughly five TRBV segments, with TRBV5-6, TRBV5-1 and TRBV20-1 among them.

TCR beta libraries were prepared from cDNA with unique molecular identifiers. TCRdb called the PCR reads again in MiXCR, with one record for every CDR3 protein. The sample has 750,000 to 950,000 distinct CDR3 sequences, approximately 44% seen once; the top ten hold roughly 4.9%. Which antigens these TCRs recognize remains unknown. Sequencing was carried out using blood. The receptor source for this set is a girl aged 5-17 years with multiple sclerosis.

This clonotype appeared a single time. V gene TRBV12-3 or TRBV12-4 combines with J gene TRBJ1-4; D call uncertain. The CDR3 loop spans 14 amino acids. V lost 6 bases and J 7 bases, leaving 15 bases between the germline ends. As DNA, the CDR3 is TGTGCCAGCAGACCCGACTACCCCGGTGAAAAACTGTTTTTT. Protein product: CASRPDYPGEKLFF.

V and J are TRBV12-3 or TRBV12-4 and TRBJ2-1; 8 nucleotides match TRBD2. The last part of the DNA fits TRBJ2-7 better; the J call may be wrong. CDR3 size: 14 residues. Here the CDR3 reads CASTPGGFYNEQYF. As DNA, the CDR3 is TGTGCCAGCACCCCGGGGGGGTTCTACAATGAGCAGTACTTC.

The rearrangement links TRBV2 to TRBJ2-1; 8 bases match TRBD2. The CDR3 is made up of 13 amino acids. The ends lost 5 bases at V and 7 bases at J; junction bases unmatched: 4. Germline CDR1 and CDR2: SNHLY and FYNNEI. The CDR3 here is CASSNLAGNEQFF. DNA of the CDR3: TGTGCCAGCAGTAATTTAGCGGGGAATGAGCAGTTCTTC.

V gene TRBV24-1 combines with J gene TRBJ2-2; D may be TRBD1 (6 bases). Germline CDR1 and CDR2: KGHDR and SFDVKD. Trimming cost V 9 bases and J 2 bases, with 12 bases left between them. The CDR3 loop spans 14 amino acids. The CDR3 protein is CATAGQYNTGELFF. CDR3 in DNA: TGTGCCACCGCAGGACAGTATAACACCGGGGAGCTGTTTTTT.

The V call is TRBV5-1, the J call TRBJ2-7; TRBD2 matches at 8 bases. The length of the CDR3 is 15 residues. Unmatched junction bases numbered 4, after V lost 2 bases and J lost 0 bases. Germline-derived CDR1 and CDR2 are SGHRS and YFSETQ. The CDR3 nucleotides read TGCGCCAGCAGCTTTTCGGGGGGGTACTCCTACGAGCAGTACTTC. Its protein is CASSFSGGYSYEQYF.

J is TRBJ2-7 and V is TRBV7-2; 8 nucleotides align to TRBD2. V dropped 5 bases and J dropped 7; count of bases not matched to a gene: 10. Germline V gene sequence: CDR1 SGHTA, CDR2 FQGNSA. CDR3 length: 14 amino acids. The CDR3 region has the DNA TGTGCCAGCAGCCCGAGCGGGAGCCGTGATGAGCAGTACTTC. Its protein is CASSPSGSRDEQYF.

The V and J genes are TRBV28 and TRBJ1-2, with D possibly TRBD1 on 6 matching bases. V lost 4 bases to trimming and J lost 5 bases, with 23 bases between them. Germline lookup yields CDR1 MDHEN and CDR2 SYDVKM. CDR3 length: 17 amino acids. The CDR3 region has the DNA TGTGCCAGCAGTTCATATATGACGACAGGTTTGAGATATGGCTACACCTTC. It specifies CASSSYMTTGLRYGYTF.

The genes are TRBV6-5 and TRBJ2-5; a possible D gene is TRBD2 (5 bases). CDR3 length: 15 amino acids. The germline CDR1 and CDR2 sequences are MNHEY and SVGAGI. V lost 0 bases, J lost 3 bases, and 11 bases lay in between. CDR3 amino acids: CASSYSIWGEETQYF. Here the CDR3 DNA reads TGTGCCAGCAGTTACTCGATATGGGGAGAAGAGACCCAGTACTTC.

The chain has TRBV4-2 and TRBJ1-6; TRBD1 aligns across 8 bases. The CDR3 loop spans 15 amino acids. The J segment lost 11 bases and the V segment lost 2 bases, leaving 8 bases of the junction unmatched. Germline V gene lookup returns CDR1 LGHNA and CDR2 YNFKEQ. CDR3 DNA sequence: TGTGCCAGCAGCCAACTGGACAGGGATGGGGCACCCCTCCACTTT. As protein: CASSQLDRDGAPLHF.

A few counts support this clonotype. The CDR3: CASSPLRGAEKLFF. CDR3 nucleotide sequence: TGTGCCAGCAGCCCCTTGAGGGGGGCGGAAAAACTGTTTTTT. The rearrangement links TRBV12-3 or TRBV12-4 to TRBJ1-4; tentative D call: TRBD1 (6 bases). CDR3 size: 14 residues. V was cut by 6 bases and J by 8 bases, with 16 bases left in between.

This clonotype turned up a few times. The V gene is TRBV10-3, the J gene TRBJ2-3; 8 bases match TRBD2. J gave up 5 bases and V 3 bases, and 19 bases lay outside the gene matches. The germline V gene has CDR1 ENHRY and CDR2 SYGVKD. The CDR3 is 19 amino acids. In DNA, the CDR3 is TGTGCCATCAGTGACCCGAGGATATTCCGAAGCGGGAGTTTAGATACGCAGTATTTT. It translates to CAISDPRIFRSGSLDTQYF.

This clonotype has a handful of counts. The CDR3 bases are TGCAGCGTTGATTCTGGGGGAGGGGCTGGTAATGAGCAGTTCTTC. This gives the protein CSVDSGGGAGNEQFF. This chain links TRBV29-1 with TRBJ2-1; 7 bases map to TRBD2. Germline assignment: CDR1 SQVTM and CDR2 ANQGSEA. This CDR3 comprises 15 residues. V trimming: 3 bases; J trimming: 7 bases; junction bases outside the gene matches: 12.

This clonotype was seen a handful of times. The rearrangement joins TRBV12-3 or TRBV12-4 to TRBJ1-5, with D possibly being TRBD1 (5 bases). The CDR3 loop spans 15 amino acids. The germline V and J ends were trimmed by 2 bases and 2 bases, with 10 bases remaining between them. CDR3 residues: CASSLIQGGNQPQHF. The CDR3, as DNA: TGTGCCAGCAGTTTAATCCAGGGCGGCAATCAGCCCCAGCATTTT.

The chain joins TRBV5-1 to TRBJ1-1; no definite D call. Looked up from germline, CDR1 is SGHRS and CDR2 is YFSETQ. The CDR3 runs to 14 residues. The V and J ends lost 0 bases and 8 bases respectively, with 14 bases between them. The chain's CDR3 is CASSLGHSKGEAFF. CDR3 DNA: TGCGCCAGCAGCTTGGGACACTCCAAAGGGGAAGCTTTCTTT.

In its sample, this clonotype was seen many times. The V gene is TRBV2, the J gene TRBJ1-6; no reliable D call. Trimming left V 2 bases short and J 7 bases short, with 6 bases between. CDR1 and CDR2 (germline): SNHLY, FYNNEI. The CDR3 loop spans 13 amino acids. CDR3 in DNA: TGTGCCAGCAGTGAAAGCCAAAATTCACCCCTCCACTTT. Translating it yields CASSESQNSPLHF. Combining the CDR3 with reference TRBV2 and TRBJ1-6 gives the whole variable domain EPEVTQTPSHQVTQMGQEVILRCVPISNHLYFYWYRQILGQKVEFLVSFYNNEISEKSEIFDDQFSVERPDGSNFTLKIRSTKLEDSAMYFCASSESQNSPLHFGNGTRLTVT.

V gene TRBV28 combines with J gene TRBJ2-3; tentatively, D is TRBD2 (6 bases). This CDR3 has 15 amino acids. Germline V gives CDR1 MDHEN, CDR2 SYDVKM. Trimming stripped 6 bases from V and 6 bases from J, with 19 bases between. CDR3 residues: CASSLGSGVADTQYF. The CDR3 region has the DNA TGTGCCAGCAGCTTAGGGTCGGGAGTGGCGGATACGCAGTATTTT.

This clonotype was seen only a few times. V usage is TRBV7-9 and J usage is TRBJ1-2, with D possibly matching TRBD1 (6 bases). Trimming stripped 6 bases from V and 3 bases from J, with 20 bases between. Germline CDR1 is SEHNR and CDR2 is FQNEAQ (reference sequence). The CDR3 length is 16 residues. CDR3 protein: CASSYPSREGDYGYTF. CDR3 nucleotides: TGTGCCAGCAGTTATCCCAGTCGGGAGGGGGACTATGGCTACACCTTC.

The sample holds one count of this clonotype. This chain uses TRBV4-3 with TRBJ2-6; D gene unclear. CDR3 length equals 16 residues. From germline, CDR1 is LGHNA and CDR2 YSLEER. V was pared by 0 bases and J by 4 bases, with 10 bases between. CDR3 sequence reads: CASSQEVGSGANVLTF. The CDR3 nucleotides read TGCGCCAGCAGCCAAGAGGTCGGGTCCGGGGCCAACGTCCTGACTTTC.

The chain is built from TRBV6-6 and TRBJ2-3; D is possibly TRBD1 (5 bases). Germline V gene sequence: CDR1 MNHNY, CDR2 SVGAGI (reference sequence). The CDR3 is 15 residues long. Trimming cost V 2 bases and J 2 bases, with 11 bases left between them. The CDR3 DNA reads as TGTGCCAGCAGTTACGTCGTCAGGGACACAGATACGCAGTATTTT. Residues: CASSYVVRDTDTQYF.

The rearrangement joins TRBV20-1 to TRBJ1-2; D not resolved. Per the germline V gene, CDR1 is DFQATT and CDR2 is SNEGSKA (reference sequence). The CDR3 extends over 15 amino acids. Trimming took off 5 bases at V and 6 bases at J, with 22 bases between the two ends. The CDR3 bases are TGCAGTGCTCCGACCCATGAGGACGGGTTGGATGGCTACACCTTC. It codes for CSAPTHEDGLDGYTF.

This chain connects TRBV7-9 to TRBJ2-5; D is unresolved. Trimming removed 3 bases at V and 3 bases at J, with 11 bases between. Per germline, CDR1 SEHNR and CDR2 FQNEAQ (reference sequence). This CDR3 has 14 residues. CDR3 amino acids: CASSLWEAKETQYF. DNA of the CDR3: TGTGCCAGCAGCTTGTGGGAAGCAAAAGAGACCCAGTACTTC. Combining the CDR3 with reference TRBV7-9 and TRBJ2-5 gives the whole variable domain DTGVSQNPRHKITKRGQNVTFRCDPISEHNRLYWYRQTLGQGPEFLTYFQNEAQLEKSRLLSDRFSAERPKGSFSTLEIQRTEQGDSAMYLCASSLWEAKETQYFGPGTRLLVL.

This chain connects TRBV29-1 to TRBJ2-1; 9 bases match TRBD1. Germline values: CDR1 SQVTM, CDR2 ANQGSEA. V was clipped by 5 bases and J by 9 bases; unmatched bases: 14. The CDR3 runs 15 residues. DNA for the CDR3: TGCAGCGTTCTCGGTAGAGACAGGGGGAACGGTGAGCAGTTCTTC. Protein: CSVLGRDRGNGEQFF.

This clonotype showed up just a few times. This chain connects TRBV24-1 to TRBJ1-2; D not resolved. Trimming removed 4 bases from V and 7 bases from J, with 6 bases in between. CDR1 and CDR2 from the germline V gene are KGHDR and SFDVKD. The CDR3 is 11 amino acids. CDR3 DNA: TGTGCCACCAGTGACCGAGTTGGCTACACCTTC. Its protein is CATSDRVGYTF.

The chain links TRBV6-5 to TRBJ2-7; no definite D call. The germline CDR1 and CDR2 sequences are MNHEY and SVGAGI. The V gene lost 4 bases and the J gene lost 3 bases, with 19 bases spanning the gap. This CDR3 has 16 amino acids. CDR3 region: CASSFSLGKGNYEQYF. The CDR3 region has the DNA TGTGCCAGCAGTTTTTCTCTAGGTAAAGGGAACTACGAGCAGTACTTC.

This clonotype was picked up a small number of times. Here the CDR3 reads CASSLTGAGEQFF. In nucleotides, the CDR3 is TGTGCCAGCAGTTTAACAGGGGCTGGTGAGCAGTTCTTC. This chain links TRBV27 with TRBJ2-1; 7 bases fit TRBD1. The germline gives CDR1 MNHEY, CDR2 SMNVEV (reference sequence). After removal of 2 bases from V and 9 bases from J, the junction contained 4 bases not matched to a gene. The CDR3 is made up of 13 amino acids.

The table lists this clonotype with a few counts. The CDR3 sequence: CASSLSSSRNSYNEQFF. CDR3 DNA: TGCGCCAGCAGCTTGAGTTCATCTAGGAACTCCTACAATGAGCAGTTCTTC. The rearrangement uses TRBV5-1 and TRBJ2-1; no firm D call. This CDR3 has 17 amino acids. Germline V gene sequence: CDR1 SGHRS, CDR2 YFSETQ. Trimming cost V 1 base and J 0 bases, with 14 bases left between them.

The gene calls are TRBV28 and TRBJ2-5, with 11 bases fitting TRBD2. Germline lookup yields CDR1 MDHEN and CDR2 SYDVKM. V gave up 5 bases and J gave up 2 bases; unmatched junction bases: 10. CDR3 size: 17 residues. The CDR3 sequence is CASSPSLAGGYQETQYF. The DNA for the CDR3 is TGTGCCAGCAGTCCCAGTCTAGCGGGAGGTTATCAAGAGACCCAGTACTTC.

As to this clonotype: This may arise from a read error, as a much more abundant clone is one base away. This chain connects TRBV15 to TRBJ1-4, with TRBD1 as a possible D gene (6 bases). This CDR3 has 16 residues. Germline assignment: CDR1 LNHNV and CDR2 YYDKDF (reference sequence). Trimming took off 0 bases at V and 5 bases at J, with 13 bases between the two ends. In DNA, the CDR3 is TGTGCCACCAGCAGAGAGGTCCGGACAGCAAATGAAAAACTGTTTTTT. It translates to CATSREVRTANEKLFF.

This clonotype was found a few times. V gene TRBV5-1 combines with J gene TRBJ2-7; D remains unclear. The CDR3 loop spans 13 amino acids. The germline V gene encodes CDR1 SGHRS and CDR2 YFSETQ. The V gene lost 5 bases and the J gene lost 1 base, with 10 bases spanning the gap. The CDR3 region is CASRNDSSYEQYF. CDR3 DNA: TGCGCCAGCAGAAACGATTCTTCCTACGAGCAGTACTTC.

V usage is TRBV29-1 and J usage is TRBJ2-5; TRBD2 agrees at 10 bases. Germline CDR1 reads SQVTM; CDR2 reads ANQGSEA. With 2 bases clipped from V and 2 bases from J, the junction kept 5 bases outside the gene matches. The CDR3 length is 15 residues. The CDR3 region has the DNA TGCAGCGTTGAATCTGGACTAGCGGATCAAGAGACCCAGTACTTC. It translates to CSVESGLADQETQYF.